This T cell receptor beta chain emerged from a study of CD8+ T cells in alopecia areata. Extraction and reverse transcription of RNA yielded cDNA as the sequencing template. Clones were sequenced by immunoSEQ multiplex PCR, and TCRdb holds only the in-frame ones, with some missing. The table shows hundreds of thousands of clones, with more than 60% occurring only once. The sample's treatment: oral pan-JAK inhibitor, 5-10 mg twice daily. Trimming removed 0 bases from V and 5 bases from J, with 11 bases in between. Germline values: CDR1 LGHNA, CDR2 YSLEER. The CDR3 totals 15 residues. Material: CD4+ T cells sorted from blood, obtained at approximately week 42, from a patient treated with tofacitinib. This receptor was obtained from a human donor with alopecia areata. This chain connects TRBV4-3 to TRBJ1-5; D is unclear. For the CDR3, the DNA is TGCGCCAGCAGCCAAGATACGAAATACTATCAGCCCCAGCATTTT. Amino acid sequence: CASSQDTKYYQPQHF.